This T cell receptor (beta chain) stems from a study of blood T cell repertoires in COVID-19. TCRdb keeps only in-frame clones here, not all; method: immunoSEQ multiplex PCR. The sample lists some 260,000 clones; about 86% were seen once. Unmatched junction bases numbered 5, after V lost 1 base and J lost 0 bases. Looked up from germline, CDR1 is SGHTA and CDR2 is FQGNSA. There are 17 residues in the CDR3. The V call is TRBV7-2, the J call TRBJ2-3, with TRBD2 identical over 9 bases. The receptor was derived from a man at least 80 years old with acute or convalescent COVID-19. The sequenced sample consisted of peripheral blood. CDR3 sequence (DNA): TGTGCCAGCAGCTTAGTAGGCGGGGGGGAGAGCACAGATACGCAGTATTTT. Its translation is CASSLVGGGESTDTQYF.